This T cell receptor (beta chain) derives from a study of blood T cell repertoires in COVID-19. Study-wide context: COVID-19 samples from acute and convalescent phases originated in the United States, Italy and Spain.

This table comes from immunoSEQ multiplex PCR, and its TCRdb copy is limited to in-frame clones, with some not included. This sample has around 240,000 clones; around 89% occur once, and the top ten carry just over 0.85%. Clinical history as reported by participants underpinned cohort assignment. This CDR3 spans 16 amino acids. Germline values: CDR1 SGHRS, CDR2 YFSETQ. Trimming took 3 bases from V and 2 from J; bases not matched to a gene: 7. Sequenced: PBMCs or T cells enriched from blood (not recorded which). This sequence was found in a man in his fifties or sixties who had been exposed to COVID-19. The V and J genes are TRBV5-1 and TRBJ2-2; TRBD2 matches 7 bases. CDR3 loop: CASSSVAGPNTGELFF. Written as DNA, the CDR3 is TGCGCCAGCAGCTCAGTAGCGGGCCCTAACACCGGGGAGCTGTTTTTT. The full variable domain, its missing parts supplied by reference TRBV5-1 and TRBJ2-2, is KAGVTQTPRYLIKTRGQQVTLSCSPISGHRSVSWYQQTPGQGLQFLFEYFSETQRNKGNFPGRFSGRQFSNSRSEMNVSTLELGDSALYLCASSSVAGPNTGELFFGEGSRLTVL.